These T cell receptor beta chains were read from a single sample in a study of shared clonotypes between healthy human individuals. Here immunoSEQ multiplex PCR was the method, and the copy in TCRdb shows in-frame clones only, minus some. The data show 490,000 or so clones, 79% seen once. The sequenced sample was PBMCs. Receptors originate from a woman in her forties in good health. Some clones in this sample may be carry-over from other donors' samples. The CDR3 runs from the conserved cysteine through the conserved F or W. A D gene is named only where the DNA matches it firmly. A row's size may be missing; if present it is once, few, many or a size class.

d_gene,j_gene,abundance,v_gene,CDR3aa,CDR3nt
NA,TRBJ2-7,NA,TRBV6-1,CASDVGVTYEQYF,TGTGCCAGCGACGTAGGGGTTACCTACGAGCAGTACTTC
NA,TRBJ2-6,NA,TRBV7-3,CASSLRIASWGANVLTF,TGTGCCAGCAGCTTAAGAATTGCGAGTTGGGGGGCCAACGTCCTGACTTTC
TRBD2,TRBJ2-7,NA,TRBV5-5,CASSFGSGISYEQYF,TGTGCCAGCAGCTTCGGGAGCGGGATCTCCTACGAGCAGTACTTC
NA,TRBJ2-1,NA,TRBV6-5,CASSPAGRPYNEQFF,TGTGCCAGCAGTCCAGCGGGTCGACCCTACAATGAGCAGTTCTTC
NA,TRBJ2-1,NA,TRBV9,CASSRTYNEQFF,TGTGCCAGCAGCCGCACCTACAATGAGCAGTTCTTC
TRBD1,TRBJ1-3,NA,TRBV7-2,CASSSPGQGNTIYF,TGTGCCAGCAGCTCCCCGGGACAGGGAAACACCATATATTTT
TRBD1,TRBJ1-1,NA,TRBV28,CASTRQGDTEAFF,TGTGCCAGCACAAGACAGGGCGACACTGAAGCTTTCTTT
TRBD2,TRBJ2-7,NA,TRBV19,CASSILAGVYEQYF,TGTGCCAGCTCTATACTAGCGGGAGTCTACGAGCAGTACTTC
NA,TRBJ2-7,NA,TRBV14,CASSQAVGGYEQYF,TGTGCCAGCAGCCAAGCGGTTGGGGGTTACGAGCAGTACTTC
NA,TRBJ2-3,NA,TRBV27,CASRNKAGGGLSGSSTDTQYF,TGTGCCAGCAGAAACAAGGCAGGGGGTGGATTGAGCGGGAGTTCGACAGATACGCAGTATTTT
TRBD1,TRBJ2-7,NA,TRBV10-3,CATSGTGMDEQYF,TGTGCCACCTCCGGGACAGGGATGGACGAGCAGTACTTC
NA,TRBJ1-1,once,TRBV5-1,CASSLVQGATEAFF,TGCGCCAGCAGCTTGGTACAGGGCGCCACTGAAGCTTTCTTT
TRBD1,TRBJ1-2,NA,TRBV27,CASSFGPGQVYGYTF,TGTGCCAGCAGTTTCGGCCCGGGACAGGTCTATGGCTACACCTTC
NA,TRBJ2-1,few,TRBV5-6,CASSLGPTSYNEQFF,TGTGCCAGCAGCTTGGGACCCACATCCTACAATGAGCAGTTCTTC
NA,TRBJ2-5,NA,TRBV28,CATTKKETQYF,TGTGCCACCACGAAGAAAGAGACCCAGTACTTC
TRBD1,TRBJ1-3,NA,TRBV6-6,CASGGQGGDTIYF,TGTGCCAGCGGGGGACAGGGGGGCGACACCATATATTTT
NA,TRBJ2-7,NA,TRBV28,CASSPTGTSSYEQYF,TGTGCCAGCAGCCCGACAGGCACAAGCTCCTACGAGCAGTACTTC
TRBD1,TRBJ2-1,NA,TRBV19,CASSQDGQGYNEQFF,TGTGCCAGTAGCCAAGACGGACAGGGCTACAATGAGCAGTTCTTC
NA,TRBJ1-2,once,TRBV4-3,CASSQDGYGYTF,TGCGCCAGCAGCCAAGACGGGTATGGCTACACCTTC
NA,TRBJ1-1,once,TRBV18,CASLRGDTEAFF,TGTGCCAGCTTAAGAGGGGACACTGAAGCTTTCTTT
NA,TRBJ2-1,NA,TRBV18,CASSPQGHRDGEQFF,TGTGCCAGCTCTCCTCAGGGGCACAGGGACGGTGAGCAGTTCTTC
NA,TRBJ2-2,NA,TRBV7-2,CASSLVRGWTGELFF,TGTGCCAGCAGCTTAGTTAGGGGGTGGACCGGGGAGCTGTTTTTT
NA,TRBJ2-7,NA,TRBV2,CASSERLGDYEQYF,TGTGCCAGCAGTGAGAGGTTGGGGGATTACGAGCAGTACTTC
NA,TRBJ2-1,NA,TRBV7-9,CASSFFAGANEQFF,TGTGCCAGCAGCTTCTTTGCCGGGGCCAATGAGCAGTTCTTC
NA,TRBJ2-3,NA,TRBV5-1,CASSPDRQEGTDTQYF,TGCGCCAGCAGCCCAGACAGACAAGAAGGCACAGATACGCAGTATTTT
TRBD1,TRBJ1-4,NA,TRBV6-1,CASTGQGQEKLFF,TGTGCCAGCACGGGACAGGGTCAGGAAAAACTGTTTTTT
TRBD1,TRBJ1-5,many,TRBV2,CASMSTGGRQPQHF,TGTGCCAGCATGTCTACAGGGGGCCGACAGCCCCAGCATTTT
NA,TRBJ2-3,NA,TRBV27,CASSLGGAVDTQYF,TGTGCCAGCAGTTTAGGTGGGGCCGTGGATACGCAGTATTTT
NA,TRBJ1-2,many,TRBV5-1,CASSLDTDTIGYTF,TGCGCCAGCAGCCTGGACACTGACACTATCGGCTACACCTTC
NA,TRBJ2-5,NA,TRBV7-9,CASSNTGLDETQYF,TGTGCCAGCAGCAACACAGGATTGGATGAGACCCAGTACTTC
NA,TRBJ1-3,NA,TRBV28,CASSSFGSSSGNTIYF,TGTGCCAGCAGTTCCTTCGGATCAAGCTCTGGAAACACCATATATTTT
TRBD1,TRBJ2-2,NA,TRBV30,CAWSGGWDRGPGELFF,TGTGCCTGGAGTGGAGGTTGGGACAGGGGTCCCGGGGAGCTGTTTTTT
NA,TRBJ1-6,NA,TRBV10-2,CASRDNSPLHF,TGCGCCAGCAGGGATAATTCACCCCTCCACTTT
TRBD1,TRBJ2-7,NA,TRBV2,CASSRQGAPYEQYF,TGTGCCAGCTCCCGACAGGGGGCCCCCTACGAGCAGTACTTC
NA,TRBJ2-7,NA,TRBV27,CASTRDWGDEQYF,TGTGCCAGCACCCGGGACTGGGGGGACGAGCAGTACTTC
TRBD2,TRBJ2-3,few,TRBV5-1,CASSPAGATGGRTDTQYF,TGCGCCAGCAGCCCCGCCGGCGCTACTGGCGGGAGAACAGATACGCAGTATTTT
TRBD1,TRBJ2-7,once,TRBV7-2,CASSRDRAPYEQYF,TGTGCCAGCAGCCGGGACAGGGCGCCCTACGAGCAGTACTTC
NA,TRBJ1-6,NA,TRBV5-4,CASSLESESPLHF,TGTGCCAGCAGCTTGGAATCGGAGTCACCCCTCCACTTT
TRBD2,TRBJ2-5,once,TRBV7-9,CASSPGLAVVLETQYF,TGTGCCAGCAGCCCGGGACTAGCGGTGGTCCTAGAGACCCAGTACTTC
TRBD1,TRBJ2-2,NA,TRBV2,CARDRGLGTGELFF,TGTGCCAGAGACAGGGGGCTGGGCACCGGGGAGCTGTTTTTT
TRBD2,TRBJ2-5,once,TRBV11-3,CASSTRLAGAETQYF,TGTGCCAGCAGCACCCGACTAGCGGGAGCCGAGACCCAGTACTTC
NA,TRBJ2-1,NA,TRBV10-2,CASRGGISYNEQFF,TGCGCCAGCAGAGGCGGGATCTCCTACAATGAGCAGTTCTTC
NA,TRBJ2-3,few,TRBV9,CASSVAWVDTQYF,TGTGCCAGCAGCGTAGCCTGGGTGGATACGCAGTATTTT